This is a list of T cell receptor beta chains from one sample in a study of T cell responses to AZD1222 COVID-19 vaccine. Sequenced by immunoSEQ multiplex PCR; TCRdb stores in-frame clones only, minus some. The data hold some 64,000 clones, with about 90% observed a single time. The material sequenced was peripheral blood, taken on day 0 of AZD1222 vaccination. These receptors all come from an adult in good health. The CDR3 runs from the conserved cysteine through the conserved F or W. Each record gives: J gene, V gene, clone size, D gene, CDR3 DNA, CDR3 protein. The D gene is left open where the match is weak. Clone size is stated in some rows and not others, as once, few, many or a class when expanded.

TRBJ1-1	TRBV30	NA	NA	TGTGCCTGGACGCACGGGGATGCGAACACTGAAGCTTTCTTT	CAWTHGDANTEAFF
TRBJ2-7	TRBV5-5	NA	TRBD1	TGTGCCAGCAGCTTGACAGGGGGTTACGAGCAGTACTTC	CASSLTGGYEQYF
TRBJ1-4	TRBV18	NA	NA	TGTGCCAGCTCACCAGGGGGCTCTAATGAAAAACTGTTTTTT	CASSPGGSNEKLFF
TRBJ1-3	TRBV3-1/TRBV3-2	NA	NA	TGTGCCAGCAGCCAAGGTGGCAGGGGTACTGGAAACACCATATATTTT	CASSQGGRGTGNTIYF
TRBJ2-3	TRBV10-3	once	TRBD2	TGTGCCATCAGAAGCGGGGAGGGCACAGATACGCAGTATTTT	CAIRSGEGTDTQYF
TRBJ1-6	TRBV18	NA	NA	TGTGCCAGCTCCGGGAATAATTCACCCCTCCACTTT	CASSGNNSPLHF
TRBJ1-1	TRBV7-3	NA	TRBD1	TGTGCCAGCAGCCCAACAGGGGGCGGCGAAGCTTTCTTT	CASSPTGGGEAFF
TRBJ2-1	TRBV7-2	NA	NA	TGTGCCAGCAGCTTTGAGACTAGTAGAAACAATGAGCAGTTCTTC	CASSFETSRNNEQFF
TRBJ2-5	TRBV7-3	NA	TRBD1	TGTGCCAGCAGCTCGATTGGGCAGGGGGAAGAGACCCAGTACTTC	CASSSIGQGEETQYF
TRBJ1-1	TRBV6-1	NA	NA	TGTGCCAGCAGTGAGGGTTTAGGAGGGGGTCTGACTGAAGCTTTCTTT	CASSEGLGGGLTEAFF
TRBJ2-3	TRBV7-9	NA	NA	TGTGCCAGCAGTCCAGGGGTTCCGATAACAGATACGCAGTATTTT	CASSPGVPITDTQYF
TRBJ1-2	TRBV7-2	NA	TRBD1	TGTGCCAGCAGCGAAGGGGGGACAGGGGTATATGGCTACACCTTC	CASSEGGTGVYGYTF
TRBJ2-7	TRBV7-6	few	NA	TGTGCCAGCAGCTTAGAGTCTAGATGGGCCGGGGATTCCTACGAGCAGTACTTC	CASSLESRWAGDSYEQYF
TRBJ1-1	TRBV7-2	NA	TRBD1	TGTGCCTCAATTGGACAGGGGAACACTGAAGCTTTCTTT	CASIGQGNTEAFF
TRBJ2-3	TRBV28	NA	TRBD2	TGTGCCAGCAGTTCCGATACTAGCGGGAGGTTCACAGATACGCAGTATTTT	CASSSDTSGRFTDTQYF
TRBJ2-5	TRBV12-3/TRBV12-4	once	NA	TGTGCCAGCACCGACGAGGGGCGGCGCGCCCAGTACTTC	CASTDEGRRAQYF
TRBJ1-2	TRBV30	NA	TRBD1	TGTGCCGGGGAGGAGGGGACAGGGAACCTCTATGGCTACACCTTC	CAGEEGTGNLYGYTF
TRBJ2-2	TRBV27	NA	TRBD2	TGTGCCAGCAGTTTAGGGCTAGCGGGAGGGTTGCGCACCGGGGAGCTGTTTTTT	CASSLGLAGGLRTGELFF
TRBJ2-7	TRBV5-8	NA	TRBD1	TGTGCCAGCAGCGGCCGGGACAGGGTCGAGCAGTACTTC	CASSGRDRVEQYF
TRBJ1-2	TRBV30	NA	NA	TGTGCCTGGAGTACAGGGATCGGCTATGGCTACACCTTC	CAWSTGIGYGYTF
TRBJ1-2	TRBV2	NA	NA	TGTGCCAGCAGTGAGGCAGGGGACTATGGCTACACCTTC	CASSEAGDYGYTF
TRBJ2-5	TRBV6-6	NA	NA	TGTGCCAGCAGTTACGACCGAAGGACTATACAAGAGACCCAGTACTTC	CASSYDRRTIQETQYF
TRBJ2-2	TRBV9	few	TRBD2	TGTGCCAGCAGCGTGAAACCGGGACTCGCGGGGGGGCAGTACACCGGGGAGCTGTTTTTT	CASSVKPGLAGGQYTGELFF
TRBJ2-5	TRBV7-8	NA	NA	TGTGCCAGCAGCTCCAGGGTTAGAGAGACCCAGTACTTC	CASSSRVRETQYF
TRBJ2-2	TRBV16	once	NA	TGTGCCAGCAGCCAGTCACCGGGAACGGGCGGGGAGCTGTTTTTT	CASSQSPGTGGELFF
TRBJ2-7	TRBV9	once	NA	TGTGCCAGCAGCGTTGGCGGAGGGAGCCACGAGCAGTACTTC	CASSVGGGSHEQYF
TRBJ2-4	TRBV18	NA	NA	TGTGCCAGCTCACCGGAGGGTGTTGGCCCCTTCATTCAGTACTTC	CASSPEGVGPFIQYF
TRBJ2-5	TRBV9	NA	NA	TGTGCCAGCAGCGTCGCGGGACTGCGGGAAGAGACCCAGTACTTC	CASSVAGLREETQYF
TRBJ2-3	TRBV6-6	NA	NA	TGTGCCAGCCTCCTGAGGGAAAATTCAGATACGCAGTATTTT	CASLLRENSDTQYF
TRBJ2-7	TRBV5-4	NA	NA	TGTGCCAGCAGCTTGTTAGTCTACGAGCAGTACTTC	CASSLLVYEQYF
TRBJ2-3	TRBV6-5	NA	NA	TGTGCCAGCAGTTCCCGGGGGCTCACAGATACGCAGTATTTT	CASSSRGLTDTQYF
TRBJ1-6	TRBV27	NA	NA	TGTGCCAGCAGTTTAGGTGTATCCTATAATTCACCCCTCCACTTT	CASSLGVSYNSPLHF
TRBJ1-5	TRBV30	NA	TRBD1	TGTGCCTGGGATAGACAGGGGGTTTTCAATCAGCCCCAGCATTTT	CAWDRQGVFNQPQHF
TRBJ1-1	TRBV15	NA	NA	TGTGCCACCAGCAGGCTGTCCGTTTACACTGAAGCTTTCTTT	CATSRLSVYTEAFF
TRBJ2-1	TRBV27	NA	NA	TGTGCCAGCAGTTTATCGCCGGGGATCCACAATGAGCAGTTCTTC	CASSLSPGIHNEQFF
TRBJ1-5	TRBV30	NA	NA	TGTGCCTGGGAACCTAAAAATAATCAGCCCCAGCATTTT	CAWEPKNNQPQHF
TRBJ1-5	TRBV6-1	NA	TRBD1	TGTGCCAGCAGTCTAACGGACAGGAATCAGCCCCAGCATTTT	CASSLTDRNQPQHF
TRBJ2-1	TRBV5-1	NA	TRBD1	TGCGCCAGCAGCCCCGGACAGGGGTCCTACAATGAGCAGTTCTTC	CASSPGQGSYNEQFF
TRBJ1-6	TRBV5-5	NA	TRBD1	TGTGCCAGCAGCTCAACAGGGGCTTCACCCCTCCACTTT	CASSSTGASPLHF
TRBJ2-5	TRBV10-3	NA	NA	TGTGCCATCAGTACCGGGACCCAAGAGACCCAGTACTTC	CAISTGTQETQYF
TRBJ1-2	TRBV27	NA	NA	TGTGCCAGCAGCCCGGACCGAAGGTATGGCTACACCTTC	CASSPDRRYGYTF
TRBJ2-1	TRBV6-6	NA	NA	TGTGCCAGCAGTTTTGACTACAATGAGCAGTTCTTC	CASSFDYNEQFF
TRBJ1-2	TRBV18	NA	NA	TGTGCCAGCTCACAAAACGCCGACAGTATCTATGGCTACACCTTC	CASSQNADSIYGYTF
TRBJ2-1	TRBV7-2	NA	TRBD2	TGTGCCAGCAGCTTGGCGGGAGGGCCCTTCAATGAGCAGTTCTTC	CASSLAGGPFNEQFF
TRBJ1-5	TRBV30	NA	NA	TGTGCCTGGAGTGGAAGGGACTTCAATCAGCCCCAGCATTTT	CAWSGRDFNQPQHF
TRBJ2-5	TRBV6-5	NA	NA	TGTGCCAGCAGTTACTCTGGGGGGGGGCCCGAGACCCAGTACTTC	CASSYSGGGPETQYF
TRBJ2-7	TRBV2	NA	TRBD1	TGTGCCAGCAGTGCGGGACAGGGAACCGAGCAGTACTTC	CASSAGQGTEQYF
TRBJ1-4	TRBV3-1/TRBV3-2	NA	NA	TGTGCCAGCAGCCAAGATATCCGGGCGGCAAAACTGTTTTTT	CASSQDIRAAKLFF
TRBJ2-3	TRBV2	NA	TRBD1	TGTGCCAGCAGTCGGAGGGGTACAGGGGGTATCACAGATACGCAGTATTTT	CASSRRGTGGITDTQYF
TRBJ2-1	TRBV28	NA	TRBD1	TGTGCCAGCAGTCCTCCGGGACAGGGTGGGCAGTTCTTC	CASSPPGQGGQFF
TRBJ1-5	TRBV7-8	few	TRBD1	TGTGCCAGCAGCTTCTGGACCTTTTCCGAGGGGGCCCAGCCCCAGCATTTT	CASSFWTFSEGAQPQHF
TRBJ2-7	TRBV5-8	NA	TRBD1	TGTGCCAGCAGCTTATTTCCGGGACAGGGGGCCTACGAGCAGTACTTC	CASSLFPGQGAYEQYF
TRBJ1-4	TRBV5-1	NA	NA	TGCGCCAGCAGCTTGGAAGGCAGAAATGAAAAACTGTTTTTT	CASSLEGRNEKLFF
TRBJ2-7	TRBV18	NA	NA	TGTGCCAGCTCACCTGCCGGGACAACCTCCTACGAGCAGTACTTC	CASSPAGTTSYEQYF
TRBJ2-1	TRBV2	NA	TRBD2	TGTGCCAGCAGCGAGCAGGGACTAGCGGGAGTTGCAAATGAGCAGTTCTTC	CASSEQGLAGVANEQFF